One and the same sample provided the 18 T cell receptor beta chains below, sequenced in a study of T cells in Graves' hyperthyroidism and ophthalmopathy. There were TCR beta CDR3 regions amplified from RNA transcripts. Using the HTBI primer set, a first-round RT-PCR was run on the TCR CDR3. TCRdb re-called the multiplex PCR reads through MiXCR, storing one row per CDR3 protein. The sample lists about 610,000 distinct CDR3 sequences; about a sixth were seen once. The sample was blood. The receptors come from a woman aged 40 to 50 with Graves' ophthalmopathy.

This clonotype was recorded at least ten times. The rearrangement links TRBV2 to TRBJ1-2; D gene ambiguous. Germline lookup yields CDR1 SNHLY and CDR2 FYNNEI. The CDR3 has 14 amino acids. Trimming took off 1 base at V and 2 bases at J, with 8 bases between the two ends. Here the CDR3 DNA reads TGTGCCAGCAGTGAAGTCTCTGCCAACTATGGCTACACCTTC. Translation gives CASSEVSANYGYTF.

This clonotype was seen only a few times. The gene calls are TRBV5-1 and TRBJ1-3, with D perhaps matching TRBD1 (6 bases). V shed 6 bases and J shed 6 bases, with 16 bases lying between them. The CDR3 contains 14 residues. CDR1 and CDR2 from the germline V gene are SGHRS and YFSETQ. CDR3 protein: CASTGGGAENTIYF. CDR3 in DNA: TGCGCCAGCACAGGTGGGGGCGCGGAAAACACCATATATTTT.

V gene TRBV7-8 combines with J gene TRBJ1-3, with D hard to call. The CDR3 spans 14 residues. V lost 0 bases to trimming and J lost 5 bases, with 8 bases between them. CDR1 is SGHVS and CDR2 is FQNEAQ in the germline V gene. CDR3 region: CASSLAAGRNTIYF. The DNA for the CDR3 is TGTGCCAGCAGCTTAGCGGCGGGTCGAAACACCATATATTTT.

The CDR3 protein is CASSGTSGRAGRFF. In nucleotides, the CDR3 is TGTGCCAGCAGCGGGACTAGCGGGAGGGCCGGCAGGTTCTTC. This chain uses TRBV2 with TRBJ2-1; 16 nucleotides match TRBD2. Germline V lookup: CDR1 SNHLY, CDR2 FYNNEI. Trimming removed 6 bases from V and 15 bases from J; junction bases left unmatched: 8. The CDR3 runs to 14 residues.

The sample holds many counts of this clonotype. The chain employs TRBV30 and TRBJ1-4; D remains ambiguous. V lost 0 bases, J lost 3 bases, and 11 bases lay in between. In germline, CDR1 is GTSNPN, CDR2 SVGIG (reference sequence). The CDR3 consists of 15 residues. The chain's CDR3 is CAWSVRGGSNEKLFF. The CDR3, as DNA: TGTGCCTGGAGTGTGAGAGGAGGGTCTAATGAAAAACTGTTTTTT. Combining the CDR3 with reference TRBV30 and TRBJ1-4 gives the whole variable domain SQTIHQWPATLVQPVGSPLSLECTVEGTSNPNLYWYRQAAGRGLQLLFYSVGIGQISSEVPQNLSASRPQDRQFILSSKKLLLSDSGFYLCAWSVRGGSNEKLFFGSGTQLSVL.

About this clonotype: A read error may explain this, as a much larger clone is one base away. V is TRBV11-2 and J is TRBJ2-7; D is unresolved. Trimming took 6 bases from V and 2 from J, leaving 11 bases between them. CDR3 size: 13 residues. Germline-derived CDR1 and CDR2 are SGHAT and FQNNGV. The CDR3 sequence: CASRSGPPYEQYF. CDR3 bases: TGTGCCAGCAGGTCTGGACCCCCCTACGAGCAGTACTTC.

The J gene is TRBJ2-3, the V gene TRBV30; D ambiguous. The V end was cut by 2 bases, the J end by 3 bases, with 6 bases between. There are 12 residues in the CDR3. The germline V gene encodes CDR1 GTSNPN and CDR2 SVGIG (reference sequence). The CDR3 here is CAWSTGTDTQYF. CDR3 nucleotides: TGTGCCTGGAGTACGGGTACAGATACGCAGTATTTT.

Points on this clonotype: Being one base from a much bigger clone, this may be a read error. The V and J genes are TRBV6-2 or TRBV6-3 and TRBJ2-1, with D perhaps matching TRBD1 (6 bases). Germline loops: CDR1 MNHEY, CDR2 SVGEGT. CDR3 length: 14 amino acids. Trimming shortened V by 5 bases and J by 7 bases, and 15 bases separated the two germline ends. In DNA, the CDR3 is TGTGCCAGCAGTGGGATATACAGGGAGAATGAGCAGTTCTTC. Its protein product is CASSGIYRENEQFF.

This clonotype has a count of ten or more. V and J are TRBV18 and TRBJ1-1; no reliable D call. CDR3 length equals 14 residues. Trimming removed 3 bases from V and 3 bases from J, with 11 bases in between. CDR1 is KGHSH, CDR2 LQKENI, per germline. In nucleotides, the CDR3 is TGTGCCAGCTCACCGGCCATTCTGGACACTGAAGCTTTCTTT. Protein sequence: CASSPAILDTEAFF.

The V call is TRBV4-1, the J call TRBJ1-3; 9 nucleotides line up with TRBD1. The germline gives CDR1 MGHRA, CDR2 YSYEKL. This CDR3 is 15 amino acids long. V was clipped by 4 bases and J by 1 base; unmatched bases: 2. In DNA form, the CDR3 reads TGCGCCAGCAGCCTCGGGACAGGGTCTGGAAACACCATATATTTT. Translated: CASSLGTGSGNTIYF.

This clonotype was counted at least ten times. The chain employs TRBV28 and TRBJ2-7; D remains unclear. The CDR3 loop spans 13 amino acids. Germline V gives CDR1 MDHEN, CDR2 SYDVKM. V lost 5 bases and J 4 bases, leaving 12 bases between the germline ends. The CDR3 nucleotides are TGTGCCAGCAGTGGGGAAGGCCTATACGAGCAGTACTTC. Protein sequence: CASSGEGLYEQYF. Complete variable domain (other parts from reference TRBV28 and TRBJ2-7): DVKVTQSSRYLVKRTGEKVFLECVQDMDHENMFWYRQDPGLGLRLIYFSYDVKMKEKGDIPEGYSVSREKKERFSLILESASTNQTSMYLCASSGEGLYEQYFGPGTRLTVT.

About this clonotype: One end of the junction is discordant with germline, which a read error may explain. This chain links TRBV6-2 or TRBV6-3 with TRBJ1-1; no clear D gene. CDR3 size: 15 residues. Germline values: CDR1 MNHEY, CDR2 SVGEGT. The CDR3 here is CASSYLGRMNTGAFF. The CDR3 coding sequence is TGTGCCAGCAGTTACTTGGGCAGGATGAACACTGGAGCTTTCTTT.

The chain combines TRBV15 with TRBJ2-5; 10 bases match TRBD1. V lost 5 bases to trimming and J lost 3 bases; unmatched junction nucleotides: 9. CDR1 LNHNV and CDR2 YYDKDF come from the germline V gene (reference sequence). CDR3 length: 16 amino acids. The CDR3 region is CATSLRYGTGEETQYF. The CDR3 DNA is TGTGCCACCAGCTTAAGATACGGGACAGGGGAAGAGACCCAGTACTTC.

This clonotype was counted ten times or more. The chain combines TRBV7-2 with TRBJ2-7; 10 bases align to TRBD2. Germline CDR1 is SGHTA and CDR2 is FQGNSA. V lost 4 bases to trimming and J lost 4 bases; unmatched junction nucleotides: 4. The CDR3 consists of 14 residues. CDR3: CASSSSGRGYEQYF. The CDR3 DNA follows: TGTGCCAGCAGCTCCAGCGGGAGGGGATACGAGCAGTACTTC.

In its sample, this clonotype was seen many times. The chain joins TRBV11-2 to TRBJ1-4; possible D gene TRBD1, 6 bases. Trimming took off 1 base at V and 4 bases at J, with 16 bases between the two ends. Germline CDR1 and CDR2: SGHAT and FQNNGV. The CDR3 is 17 amino acids. CDR3 sequence reads: CASSLGTWTEFNEKLFF. The DNA for the CDR3 is TGTGCCAGCAGCTTAGGAACCTGGACAGAGTTTAATGAAAAACTGTTTTTT.

This clonotype was observed at least ten times. Here the CDR3 DNA reads TGTGCCAGCAGTGAAAGGCTAGCGGGTTTGGGTGAGCAGTACTTC. It specifies CASSERLAGLGEQYF. The chain uses TRBV2 and TRBJ2-7; 8 nucleotides agree with TRBD2. The germline V gene encodes CDR1 SNHLY and CDR2 FYNNEI. V shed 2 bases, J shed 7 bases, and the junction held 10 bases outside the gene matches. The CDR3 totals 15 residues. The variable domain in full, completed from reference TRBV2 and TRBJ2-7, reads EPEVTQTPSHQVTQMGQEVILRCVPISNHLYFYWYRQILGQKVEFLVSFYNNEISEKSEIFDDQFSVERPDGSNFTLKIRSTKLEDSAMYFCASSERLAGLGEQYFGPGTRLTVT.

This clonotype has ten or more counts. The chain couples TRBV28 to TRBJ1-2; D gene ambiguous. CDR3 length: 13 amino acids. V lost 5 bases and J 8 bases, leaving 15 bases between the germline ends. CDR1 and CDR2 from the germline V gene are MDHEN and SYDVKM. The CDR3 loop is CASSPPSGKGYTF. The CDR3, as DNA: TGTGCCAGCAGTCCACCCTCGGGAAAGGGCTACACCTTC.

This clonotype occurred many times. The chain combines TRBV6-1 with TRBJ2-2, with D perhaps matching TRBD2 (5 bases). The germline V and J ends were trimmed by 7 bases and 5 bases, with 26 bases remaining between them. This CDR3 spans 18 amino acids. Germline V gene sequence: CDR1 MNHNS, CDR2 SASEGT. This CDR3 is CASIQLGDISLETGELFF. In DNA form, the CDR3 reads TGTGCCAGCATCCAGCTGGGAGATATATCTCTCGAAACCGGGGAGCTGTTTTTT.